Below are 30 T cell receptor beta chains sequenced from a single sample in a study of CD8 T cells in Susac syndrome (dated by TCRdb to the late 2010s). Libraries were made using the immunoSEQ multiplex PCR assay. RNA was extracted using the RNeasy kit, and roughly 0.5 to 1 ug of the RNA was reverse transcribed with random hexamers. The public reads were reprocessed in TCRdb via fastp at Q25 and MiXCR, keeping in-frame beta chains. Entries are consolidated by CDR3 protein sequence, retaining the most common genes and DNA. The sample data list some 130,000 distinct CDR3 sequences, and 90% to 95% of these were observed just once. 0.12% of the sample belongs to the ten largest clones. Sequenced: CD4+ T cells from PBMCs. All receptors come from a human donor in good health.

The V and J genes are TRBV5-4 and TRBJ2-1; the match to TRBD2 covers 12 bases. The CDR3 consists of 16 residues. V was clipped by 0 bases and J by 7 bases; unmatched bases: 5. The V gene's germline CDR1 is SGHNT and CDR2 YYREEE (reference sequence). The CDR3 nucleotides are TGTGCCAGCAGCTTGGGACTAGCGGGAGCGAGGAATGAGCAGTTCTTC. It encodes CASSLGLAGARNEQFF. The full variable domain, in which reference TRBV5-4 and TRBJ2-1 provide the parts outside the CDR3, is ETGVTQSPTHLIKTRGQQVTLRCSSQSGHNTVSWYQQALGQGPQFIFQYYREEENGRGNFPPRFSGLQFPNYSSELNVNALELDDSALYLCASSLGLAGARNEQFFGPGTRLTVL.

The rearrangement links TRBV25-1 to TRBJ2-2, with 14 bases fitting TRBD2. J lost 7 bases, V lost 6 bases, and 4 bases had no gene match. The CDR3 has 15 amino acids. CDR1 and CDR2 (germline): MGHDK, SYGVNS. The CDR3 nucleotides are TGTGCCAGCAGGGGACTAGCGGGAGTTGGCGGGGAGCTGTTTTTT. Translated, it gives CASRGLAGVGGELFF.

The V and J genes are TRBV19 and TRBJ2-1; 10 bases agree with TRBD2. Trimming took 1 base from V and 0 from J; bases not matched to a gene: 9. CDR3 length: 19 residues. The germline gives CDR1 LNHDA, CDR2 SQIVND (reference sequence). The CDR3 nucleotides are TGTGCCAGTAGTATAGCCCGCCCGGGACTAGCGAGCTCCTACAATGAGCAGTTCTTC. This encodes CASSIARPGLASSYNEQFF.

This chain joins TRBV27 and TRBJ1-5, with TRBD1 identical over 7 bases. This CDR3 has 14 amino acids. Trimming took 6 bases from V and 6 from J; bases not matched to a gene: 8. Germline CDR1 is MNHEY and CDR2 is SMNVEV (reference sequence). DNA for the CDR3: TGTGCCAGCAGGCTGACAGGGCTCGCTCAGCCCCAGCATTTT. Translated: CASRLTGLAQPQHF.

CDR3 nucleotide sequence: TGTGCCAGCAGCTTGATACGATCCACCGGGGAGCTGTTTTTT. It encodes CASSLIRSTGELFF. The chain combines TRBV11-1 with TRBJ2-2; no reliable D call. The germline gives CDR1 SGHAT, CDR2 FQDESV (reference sequence). The V end lost 3 bases, the J end lost 4 bases, and 9 bases lay between the germline ends. The CDR3 spans 14 residues. Variable domain in full (rest from reference TRBV11-1 and TRBJ2-2): EAEVAQSPRYKITEKSQAVAFWCDPISGHATLYWYRQILGQGPELLVQFQDESVVDDSQLPKDRFSAERLKGVDSTLKIQPAELGDSAMYLCASSLIRSTGELFFGEGSRLTVL.

CDR3 bases: TGTGCCAGCAGTTACTCGGAGACAGCCAAAGAGACCCAGTACTTC. This sequence encodes CASSYSETAKETQYF. J is TRBJ2-5 and V is TRBV6-2 or TRBV6-3; maybe TRBD1 (5 bases). V lost 0 bases, J lost 3 bases, and 11 bases lay in between. Looked up from germline, CDR1 is MNHEY and CDR2 is SVGEGT. The CDR3 consists of 15 residues.

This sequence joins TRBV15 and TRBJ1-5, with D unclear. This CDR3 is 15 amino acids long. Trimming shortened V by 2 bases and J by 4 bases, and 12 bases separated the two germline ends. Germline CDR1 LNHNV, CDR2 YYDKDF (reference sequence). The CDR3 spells CATSRNSLGNQPQHF. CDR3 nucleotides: TGTGCCACCAGCAGAAACAGCCTGGGGAATCAGCCCCAGCATTTT.

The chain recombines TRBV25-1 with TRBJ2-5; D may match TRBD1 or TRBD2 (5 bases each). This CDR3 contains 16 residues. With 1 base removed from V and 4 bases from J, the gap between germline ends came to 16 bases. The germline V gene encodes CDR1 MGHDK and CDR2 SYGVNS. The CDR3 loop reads CASSELGLGTVETQYF. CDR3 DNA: TGTGCCAGCAGTGAATTAGGGCTGGGGACCGTAGAGACCCAGTACTTC.

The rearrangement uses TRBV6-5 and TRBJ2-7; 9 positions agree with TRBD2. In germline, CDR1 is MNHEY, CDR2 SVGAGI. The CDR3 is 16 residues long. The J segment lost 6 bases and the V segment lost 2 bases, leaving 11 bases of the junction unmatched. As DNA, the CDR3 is TGTGCCAGCAGTTACATCATAGCGGGAGTGGTGGGCGAGCAGTACTTC. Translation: CASSYIIAGVVGEQYF.

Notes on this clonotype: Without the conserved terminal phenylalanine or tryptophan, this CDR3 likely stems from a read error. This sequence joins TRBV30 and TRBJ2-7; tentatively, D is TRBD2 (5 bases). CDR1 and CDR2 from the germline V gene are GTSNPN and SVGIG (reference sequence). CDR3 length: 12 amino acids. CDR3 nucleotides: TGTGCAGGCAGCGGAATCTCCTACGAGCAGTACTCC. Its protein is CAGSGISYEQYS.

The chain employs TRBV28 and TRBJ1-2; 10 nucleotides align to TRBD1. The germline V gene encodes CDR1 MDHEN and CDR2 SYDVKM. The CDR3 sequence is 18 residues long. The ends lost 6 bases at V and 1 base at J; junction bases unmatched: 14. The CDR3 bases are TGTGCCAGCAGGGAGACAGGGGGCCTAAGGTCCCTTAACTATGGCTACACCTTC. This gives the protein CASRETGGLRSLNYGYTF.

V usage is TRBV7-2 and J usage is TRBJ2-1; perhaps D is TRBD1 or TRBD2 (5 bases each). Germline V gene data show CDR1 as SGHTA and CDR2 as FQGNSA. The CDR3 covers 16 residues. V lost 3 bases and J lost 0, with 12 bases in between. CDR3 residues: CASSFSGTPSYNEQFF. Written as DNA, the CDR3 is TGTGCCAGCAGCTTCTCAGGGACCCCCTCCTACAATGAGCAGTTCTTC.

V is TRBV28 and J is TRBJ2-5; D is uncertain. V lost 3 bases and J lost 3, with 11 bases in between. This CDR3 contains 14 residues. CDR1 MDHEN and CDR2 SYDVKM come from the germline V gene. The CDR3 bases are TGTGCCAGCAGTTTGATAGACCGGAAAGAGACCCAGTACTTC. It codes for CASSLIDRKETQYF. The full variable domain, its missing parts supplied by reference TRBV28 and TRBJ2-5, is DVKVTQSSRYLVKRTGEKVFLECVQDMDHENMFWYRQDPGLGLRLIYFSYDVKMKEKGDIPEGYSVSREKKERFSLILESASTNQTSMYLCASSLIDRKETQYFGPGTRLLVL.

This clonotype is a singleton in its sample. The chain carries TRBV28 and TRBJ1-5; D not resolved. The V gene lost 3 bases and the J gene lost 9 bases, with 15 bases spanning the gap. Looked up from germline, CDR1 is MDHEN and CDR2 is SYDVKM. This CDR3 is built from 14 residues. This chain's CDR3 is CASSFPPGPGPQHF. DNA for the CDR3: TGTGCCAGCAGTTTCCCCCCAGGTCCGGGGCCCCAGCATTTT. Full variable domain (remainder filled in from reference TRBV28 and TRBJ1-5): DVKVTQSSRYLVKRTGEKVFLECVQDMDHENMFWYRQDPGLGLRLIYFSYDVKMKEKGDIPEGYSVSREKKERFSLILESASTNQTSMYLCASSFPPGPGPQHFGDGTRLSIL.

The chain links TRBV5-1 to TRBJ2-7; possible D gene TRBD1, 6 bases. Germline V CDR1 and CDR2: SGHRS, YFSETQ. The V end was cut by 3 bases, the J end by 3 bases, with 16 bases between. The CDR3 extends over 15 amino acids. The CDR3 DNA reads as TGCGCCAGCAGCTCAGAGACAGGAGGACGCTACGAGCAGTACTTC. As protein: CASSSETGGRYEQYF. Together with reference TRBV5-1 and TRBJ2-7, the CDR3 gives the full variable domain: KAGVTQTPRYLIKTRGQQVTLSCSPISGHRSVSWYQQTPGQGLQFLFEYFSETQRNKGNFPGRFSGRQFSNSRSEMNVSTLELGDSALYLCASSSETGGRYEQYFGPGTRLTVT.

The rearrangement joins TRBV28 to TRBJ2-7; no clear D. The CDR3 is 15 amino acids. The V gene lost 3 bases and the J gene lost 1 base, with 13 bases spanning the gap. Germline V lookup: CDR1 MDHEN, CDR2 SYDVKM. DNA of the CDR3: TGTGCCAGCAGTTTGAGGCCCCCCGCATCCTACGAGCAGTACTTC. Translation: CASSLRPPASYEQYF.

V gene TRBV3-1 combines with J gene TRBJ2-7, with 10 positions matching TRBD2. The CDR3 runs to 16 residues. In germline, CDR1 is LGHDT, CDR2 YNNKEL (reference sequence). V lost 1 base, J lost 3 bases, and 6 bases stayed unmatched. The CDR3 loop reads CASSQADRTSGYEQYF. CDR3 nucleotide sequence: TGTGCCAGCAGCCAAGCAGACCGGACTAGCGGCTACGAGCAGTACTTC.

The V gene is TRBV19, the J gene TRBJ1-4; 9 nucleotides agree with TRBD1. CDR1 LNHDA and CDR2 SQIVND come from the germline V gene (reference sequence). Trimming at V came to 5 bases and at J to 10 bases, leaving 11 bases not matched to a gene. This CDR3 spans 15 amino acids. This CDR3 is CASSWSTGGRGKLFF. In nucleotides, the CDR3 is TGTGCCAGTAGTTGGTCGACAGGGGGTAGAGGAAAACTGTTTTTT.

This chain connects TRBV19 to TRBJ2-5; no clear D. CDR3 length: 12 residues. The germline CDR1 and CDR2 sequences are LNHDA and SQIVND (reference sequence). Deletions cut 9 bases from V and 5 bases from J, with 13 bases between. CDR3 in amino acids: CASGPQGETQYF. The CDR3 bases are TGTGCCAGCGGACCCCAAGGGGAGACCCAGTACTTC.

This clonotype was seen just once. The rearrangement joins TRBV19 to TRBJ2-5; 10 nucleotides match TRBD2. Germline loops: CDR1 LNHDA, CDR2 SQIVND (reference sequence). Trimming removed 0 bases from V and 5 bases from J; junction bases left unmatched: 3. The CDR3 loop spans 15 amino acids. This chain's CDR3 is CASSIEASGSETQYF. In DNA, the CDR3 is TGTGCCAGTAGTATAGAAGCTAGCGGGAGTGAGACCCAGTACTTC.

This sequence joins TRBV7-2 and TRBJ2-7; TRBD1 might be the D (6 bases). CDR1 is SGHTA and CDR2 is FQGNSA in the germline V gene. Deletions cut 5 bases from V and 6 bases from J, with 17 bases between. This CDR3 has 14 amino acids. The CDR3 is CASSTTASGAEQYF. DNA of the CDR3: TGTGCCAGCAGCACTACCGCCTCAGGGGCCGAGCAGTACTTC.

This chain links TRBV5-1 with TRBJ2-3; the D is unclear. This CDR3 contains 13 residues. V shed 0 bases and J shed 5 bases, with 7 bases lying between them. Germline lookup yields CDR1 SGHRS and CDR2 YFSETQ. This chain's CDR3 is CASSLALEDTQYF. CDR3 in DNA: TGCGCCAGCAGCTTGGCCTTAGAAGATACGCAGTATTTT.

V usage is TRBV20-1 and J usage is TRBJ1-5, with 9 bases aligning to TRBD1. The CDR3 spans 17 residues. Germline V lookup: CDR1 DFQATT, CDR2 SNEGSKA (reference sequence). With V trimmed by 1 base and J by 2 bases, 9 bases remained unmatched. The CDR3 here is CSARVGTGRIGNQPQHF. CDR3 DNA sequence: TGCAGTGCTAGAGTCGGGACAGGGCGTATAGGCAATCAGCCCCAGCATTTT.

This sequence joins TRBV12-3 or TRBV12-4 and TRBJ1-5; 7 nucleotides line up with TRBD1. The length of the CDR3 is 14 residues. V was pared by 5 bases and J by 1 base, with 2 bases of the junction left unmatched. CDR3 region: CASSLRGSNQPQHF. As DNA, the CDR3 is TGTGCCAGCAGTCTCAGGGGGAGCAATCAGCCCCAGCATTTT.

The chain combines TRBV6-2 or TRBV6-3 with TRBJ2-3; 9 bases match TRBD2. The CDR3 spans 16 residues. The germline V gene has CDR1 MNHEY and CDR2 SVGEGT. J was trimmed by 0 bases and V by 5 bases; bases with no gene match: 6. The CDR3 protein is CASSAILAGSTDTQYF. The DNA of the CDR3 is TGTGCCAGCAGTGCTATCCTAGCGGGGAGCACAGATACGCAGTATTTT.

Written as DNA, the CDR3 is TGTGCCAGCAGTTCCGGGACCCGGGGGTTTGGCTACACCTTC. This translates into CASSSGTRGFGYTF. The rearrangement joins TRBV28 to TRBJ1-2; D is perhaps TRBD1 (5 bases). The CDR3 has 14 amino acids. Germline V gene lookup returns CDR1 MDHEN and CDR2 SYDVKM. Trimming took 4 bases from V and 7 from J, leaving 16 bases between them.

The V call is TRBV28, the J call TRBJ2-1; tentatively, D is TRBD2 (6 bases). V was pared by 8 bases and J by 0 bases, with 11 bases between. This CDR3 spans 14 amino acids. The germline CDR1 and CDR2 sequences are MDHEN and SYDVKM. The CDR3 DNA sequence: TGTGCCAGCCATAGCGGTAGCTCCTACAATGAGCAGTTCTTC. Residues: CASHSGSSYNEQFF.

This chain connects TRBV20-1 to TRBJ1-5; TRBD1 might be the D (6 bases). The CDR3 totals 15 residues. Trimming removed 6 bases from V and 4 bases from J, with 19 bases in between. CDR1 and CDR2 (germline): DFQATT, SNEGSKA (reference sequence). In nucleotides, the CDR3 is TGCAGTGCCCTCAAAGGAGGACAGTCGAATCAGCCCCAGCATTTT. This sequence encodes CSALKGGQSNQPQHF.

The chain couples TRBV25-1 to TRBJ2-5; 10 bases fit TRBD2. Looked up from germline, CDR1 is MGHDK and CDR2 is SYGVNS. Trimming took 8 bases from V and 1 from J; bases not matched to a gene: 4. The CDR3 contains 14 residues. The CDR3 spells CASRLAGAQETQYF. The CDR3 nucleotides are TGTGCCAGCCGACTAGCGGGTGCCCAAGAGACCCAGTACTTC.

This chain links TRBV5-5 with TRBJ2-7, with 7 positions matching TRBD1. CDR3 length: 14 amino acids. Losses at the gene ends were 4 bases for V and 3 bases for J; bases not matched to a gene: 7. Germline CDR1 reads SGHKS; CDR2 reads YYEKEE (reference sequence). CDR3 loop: CASSRTGELYEQYF. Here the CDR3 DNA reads TGTGCCAGCAGCAGGACAGGAGAACTCTACGAGCAGTACTTC. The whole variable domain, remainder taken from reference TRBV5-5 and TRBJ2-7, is DAGVTQSPTHLIKTRGQQVTLRCSPISGHKSVSWYQQVLGQGPQFIFQYYEKEERGRGNFPDRFSARQFPNYSSELNVNALLLGDSALYLCASSRTGELYEQYFGPGTRLTVT.